This TCR beta chain was sequenced for a study of blood T cell repertoires in COVID-19. The protocol was immunoSEQ multiplex PCR, while the TCRdb copy is restricted to in-frame clones and leaves out a portion. The data contain approximately 100,000 clones, 88% of them singletons. Looked up from germline, CDR1 is LNHDA and CDR2 is SQIVND (reference sequence). Deletions cut 9 bases from V and 2 bases from J, with 12 bases between. The CDR3 length is 13 residues. The chain is built from TRBV19 and TRBJ2-3; D perhaps matches TRBD2 (6 bases). Sequenced sample: peripheral blood. The origin of this receptor is an older woman with acute or convalescent COVID-19. The CDR3 protein is CASGLSITDTQYF. In nucleotides, the CDR3 is TGTGCCAGCGGACTATCCATCACAGATACGCAGTATTTT.